A selection of T cell receptor beta chains follows, all from one sample in a study of Ad26.COV2.S vaccination and SARS-CoV-2 variants. Clones were sequenced by immunoSEQ multiplex PCR, and TCRdb holds only the in-frame ones, with some missing. This table holds 350,000 to 400,000 clones, less than 90% found once. The source material was peripheral blood, sampled in a trial of Ad26.COV2.S vaccine versus placebo. These receptors were obtained from a person aged 18-65 years who received the Ad26.COV2.S COVID-19 vaccine or a placebo. The CDR3 runs from the conserved cysteine through the conserved F or W. D genes are given only for firm matches. Expanded clones are given a class, and other clones once, few, many or no size at all.

abundance	j_gene	d_gene	v_gene	CDR3aa	CDR3nt
.	TRBJ1-2	.	TRBV2	CASSEVTEGTF	TGTGCCAGCAGTGAGGTCACGGAGGGCACCTTC
.	TRBJ1-2	.	TRBV6-6	CASSYRDNYGYTF	TGTGCCAGCAGTTACAGGGACAACTATGGCTACACCTTC
.	TRBJ1-2	.	TRBV4-3	CASSAYTGKVGYGYTF	TGCGCCAGCAGCGCTTATACAGGGAAAGTCGGCTATGGCTACACCTTC
once	TRBJ1-5	.	TRBV3-1/TRBV3-2	CASSLSGRVQPQHF	TGTGCCAGCAGCCTTTCGGGCAGGGTTCAGCCCCAGCATTTT
.	TRBJ1-5	.	TRBV6-1	CASSESSRGQPQHF	TGTGCCAGCAGTGAGTCCAGCCGTGGCCAGCCCCAGCATTTT
.	TRBJ1-1	TRBD1	TRBV5-5	CASSEQGTMNTEAFF	TGTGCCAGCAGCGAACAGGGGACGATGAACACTGAAGCTTTCTTT
.	TRBJ2-2	TRBD1	TRBV6-5	CASSPGTANTGELFF	TGTGCCAGCAGCCCCGGGACAGCTAACACCGGGGAGCTGTTTTTT
.	TRBJ1-1	.	TRBV6-1	CASSEGGVNTEAFF	TGTGCCAGCAGTGAAGGTGGCGTGAACACTGAAGCTTTCTTT
.	TRBJ2-3	.	TRBV3-1/TRBV3-2	CASSQGLSVTGTQYF	TGTGCCAGCAGCCAAGGCCTCTCGGTGACGGGTACGCAGTATTTT
.	TRBJ2-5	.	TRBV18	CASSPFEETQYF	TGTGCCAGCTCACCCTTCGAAGAGACCCAGTACTTC
.	TRBJ2-3	TRBD1	TRBV24-1	CATSDSGQGWADTQYF	TGTGCCACCAGTGATTCGGGACAGGGGTGGGCAGATACGCAGTATTTT
.	TRBJ2-2	.	TRBV19	CASSIDSWGAGELFF	TGTGCCAGTAGTATAGATTCCTGGGGGGCCGGGGAGCTGTTTTTT
.	TRBJ1-5	TRBD1	TRBV19	CASTPLTGSHQPQHF	TGTGCCAGTACCCCCCTGACAGGGAGCCATCAGCCCCAGCATTTT
.	TRBJ2-2	.	TRBV7-2	CASSPSPTNTGELFF	TGTGCCAGCAGCCCCTCGCCCACGAACACCGGGGAGCTGTTTTTT
.	TRBJ2-1	.	TRBV21-1	CASSKGRLRRETYNEQFF	TGTGCCAGCAGCAAAGGGCGCCTCAGGCGCGAAACCTACAATGAGCAGTTCTTC
.	TRBJ2-1	TRBD1	TRBV6-2/TRBV6-3	CASSSGQGIEQFF	TGTGCCAGCAGTTCCGGACAGGGAATTGAGCAGTTCTTC
.	TRBJ2-2	.	TRBV29-1	CSVEVGSHTGELFF	TGCAGCGTTGAGGTGGGGTCACACACCGGGGAGCTGTTTTTT
.	TRBJ2-3	.	TRBV2	CASSQGNTQYF	TGTGCCAGCAGCCAGGGGAATACGCAGTATTTT
.	TRBJ2-1	.	TRBV2	CASGRSSPGNEQFF	TGTGCCAGCGGGAGGAGTAGCCCGGGCAATGAGCAGTTCTTC
.	TRBJ2-3	.	TRBV10-3	CAISESTPTDTQYF	TGTGCCATCAGTGAGTCAACTCCAACAGATACGCAGTATTTT
.	TRBJ2-3	.	TRBV9	CASSVGTYGDTQYF	TGTGCCAGCAGCGTAGGGACTTACGGAGATACGCAGTATTTT
.	TRBJ1-4	.	TRBV2	CASSISGYEKLFF	TGTGCCAGCAGTATTTCAGGGTATGAAAAACTGTTTTTT
.	TRBJ2-1	.	TRBV5-1	CASRDLRPDNEQFF	TGCGCCAGCAGGGACTTAAGGCCCGACAATGAGCAGTTCTTC
.	TRBJ1-1	.	TRBV4-3	CASSQDFRVAEAFF	TGCGCCAGCAGCCAAGATTTCAGGGTTGCTGAAGCTTTCTTT
.	TRBJ2-7	.	TRBV5-6	CASSLSLTGPYEQYF	TGTGCCAGCAGCTTGTCCCTCACAGGGCCCTACGAGCAGTACTTC
.	TRBJ1-2	.	TRBV12-3/TRBV12-4	CASSPDRKYGYTF	TGTGCCAGCAGTCCCGACAGGAAATATGGCTACACCTTC
.	TRBJ2-7	.	TRBV7-2	CASSLELAYTYEQYF	TGTGCCAGCAGCTTAGAGCTAGCTTACACCTACGAGCAGTACTTC
.	TRBJ2-3	.	TRBV20-1	CSAGLGVGQYF	TGCAGTGCTGGGCTGGGAGTGGGGCAGTATTTT
few	TRBJ1-5	.	TRBV12-3/TRBV12-4	CASSLSQPQHF	TGTGCCAGCAGTTTAAGCCAGCCCCAGCATTTT
.	TRBJ1-2	TRBD1	TRBV27	CASSFDRENGYTF	TGTGCCAGCAGTTTTGACAGGGAGAACGGCTACACCTTC
.	TRBJ2-7	TRBD1	TRBV6-2/TRBV6-3	CASSFIGQGTYEQYF	TGTGCCAGCAGTTTCATCGGACAGGGAACCTACGAGCAGTACTTC
.	TRBJ1-5	.	TRBV10-3	CAISETQTNQPQHF	TGTGCCATCAGTGAGACACAAACGAATCAGCCCCAGCATTTT
.	TRBJ2-7	TRBD2	TRBV3-1/TRBV3-2	CASSQDNLAVYEQYF	TGTGCCAGCAGCCAAGACAACCTAGCGGTCTACGAGCAGTACTTC
.	TRBJ2-7	TRBD1	TRBV2	CASRGTEYEQYF	TGTGCCAGCAGGGGGACAGAGTACGAGCAGTACTTC
.	TRBJ1-5	.	TRBV7-2	CASSLVGATNQPQHF	TGTGCCAGCAGCTTAGTGGGGGCCACCAATCAGCCCCAGCATTTT
few	TRBJ1-6	.	TRBV6-5	CASSPDSTLTLHF	TGTGCCAGCAGTCCAGACAGTACCCTGACCCTCCACTTT
.	TRBJ1-5	.	TRBV6-5	CASSIRGRGNQPQHF	TGTGCCAGCAGCATCCGGGGAAGGGGCAATCAGCCCCAGCATTTT
.	TRBJ1-2	.	TRBV4-3	CASSQGVLSNYGYTF	TGCGCCAGCAGCCAAGGGGTGCTCTCCAACTATGGCTACACCTTC
.	TRBJ2-2	.	TRBV2	CASSEGSTGELFF	TGTGCCAGCAGTGAAGGGTCCACCGGGGAGCTGTTTTTT
.	TRBJ2-5	.	TRBV14	CASSQESFWETQYF	TGTGCCAGCAGCCAAGAAAGTTTTTGGGAGACCCAGTACTTC
.	TRBJ2-5	TRBD2	TRBV11-3	CASSPRSAGVETQYF	TGTGCCAGCAGCCCTAGAAGTGCGGGGGTTGAGACCCAGTACTTC
.	TRBJ1-1	.	TRBV12-3/TRBV12-4	CASTPGPGTEAFF	TGTGCCAGCACCCCCGGCCCGGGGACTGAAGCTTTCTTT
few	TRBJ1-1	TRBD1	TRBV5-1	CASSLGTRTGVAEAFF	TGCGCCAGCAGCTTGGGAACAAGGACAGGGGTAGCTGAAGCTTTCTTT
.	TRBJ1-5	TRBD1	TRBV19	CASSRPGTGAINQPQHF	TGTGCCAGTAGTCGTCCCGGGACAGGGGCAATCAATCAGCCCCAGCATTTT
.	TRBJ2-7	.	TRBV5-1	CASSLAGQSIYEQYF	TGCGCCAGCAGCTTGGCTGGGCAGTCCATCTACGAGCAGTACTTC
.	TRBJ1-2	.	TRBV7-2	CASSYSTRSDGYTF	TGTGCCAGCAGCTATTCAACGCGGTCAGACGGCTACACCTTC
few	TRBJ1-5	.	TRBV4-1	CASSQGVTEGQPQHF	TGCGCCAGCAGCCAAGGGGTAACGGAAGGGCAGCCCCAGCATTTT
.	TRBJ2-7	TRBD1	TRBV5-6	CASNLGTALYEQYF	TGTGCCAGCAATCTAGGGACAGCCCTCTACGAGCAGTACTTC
.	TRBJ2-1	TRBD2	TRBV11-2	CASRRLAGGRNEQFF	TGTGCCAGCAGACGACTAGCGGGGGGGCGAAATGAGCAGTTCTTC
.	TRBJ2-1	TRBD1	TRBV9	CASSEGQGAFNEQFF	TGTGCCAGCAGCGAGGGACAGGGGGCTTTCAATGAGCAGTTCTTC
.	TRBJ1-2	TRBD1	TRBV7-2	CASSPRTGEKGYTF	TGTGCCAGCAGCCCTCGGACAGGGGAAAAGGGCTACACCTTC
.	TRBJ1-1	.	TRBV25-1	CASSESGEWDTEAFF	TGTGCCAGCAGTGAATCAGGGGAGTGGGACACTGAAGCTTTCTTT